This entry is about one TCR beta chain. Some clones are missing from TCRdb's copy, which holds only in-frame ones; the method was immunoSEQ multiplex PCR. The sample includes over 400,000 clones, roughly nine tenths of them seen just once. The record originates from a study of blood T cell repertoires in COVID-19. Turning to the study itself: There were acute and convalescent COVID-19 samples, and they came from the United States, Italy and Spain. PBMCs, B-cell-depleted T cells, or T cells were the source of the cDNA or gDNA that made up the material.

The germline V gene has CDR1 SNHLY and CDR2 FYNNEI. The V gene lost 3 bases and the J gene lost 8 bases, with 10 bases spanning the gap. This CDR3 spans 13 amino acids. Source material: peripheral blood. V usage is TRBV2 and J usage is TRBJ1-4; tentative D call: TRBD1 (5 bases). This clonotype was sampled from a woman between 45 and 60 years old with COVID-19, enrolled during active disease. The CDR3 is CASSEGLREKLFF. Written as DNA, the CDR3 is TGTGCCAGCAGTGAGGGACTGCGGGAAAAACTGTTTTTT.